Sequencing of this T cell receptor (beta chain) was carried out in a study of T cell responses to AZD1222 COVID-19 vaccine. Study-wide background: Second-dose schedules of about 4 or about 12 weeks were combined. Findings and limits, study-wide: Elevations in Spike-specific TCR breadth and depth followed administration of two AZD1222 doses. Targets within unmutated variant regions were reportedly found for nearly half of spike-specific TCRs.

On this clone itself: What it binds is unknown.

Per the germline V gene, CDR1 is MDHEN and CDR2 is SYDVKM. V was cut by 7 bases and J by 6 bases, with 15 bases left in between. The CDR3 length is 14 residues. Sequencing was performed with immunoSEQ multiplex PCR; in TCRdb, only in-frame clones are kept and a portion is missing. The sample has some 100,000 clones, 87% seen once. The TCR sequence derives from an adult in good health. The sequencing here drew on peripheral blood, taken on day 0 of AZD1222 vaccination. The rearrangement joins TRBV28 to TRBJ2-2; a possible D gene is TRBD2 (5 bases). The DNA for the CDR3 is TGTGCCAGCATCGGGCAGGCGGGTCCCGGGGAGCTGTTTTTT. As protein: CASIGQAGPGELFF. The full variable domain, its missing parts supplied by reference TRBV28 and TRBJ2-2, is DVKVTQSSRYLVKRTGEKVFLECVQDMDHENMFWYRQDPGLGLRLIYFSYDVKMKEKGDIPEGYSVSREKKERFSLILESASTNQTSMYLCASIGQAGPGELFFGEGSRLTVL.